This T cell receptor (beta chain) came from a study of T-cell reconstitution after alpha-beta-depleted transplantation in children. This clonotype turned up a few times. Library preparation (for TCRbeta) was performed with unique molecular identifiers. TCRdb recomputed calls from the PCR reads with MiXCR, one row per CDR3 protein. This table has hundreds of thousands of distinct CDR3 sequences, 16% appearing once. Trimming left V 0 bases short and J 0 bases short, with 7 bases between. This CDR3 is built from 15 residues. Per germline, CDR1 SGDLS and CDR2 YYNGEE. The material was PBMCs from the stem cell graft donor, obtained from the stem cell graft. The TCR sequence derives from a human donor who donated a stem cell graft to a child with acute myeloid leukemia. J is TRBJ1-3 and V is TRBV9, with D unclear. CDR3 coding DNA: TGTGCCAGCAGCGTAGATTTCAGCTCTGGAAACACCATATATTTT. Its protein is CASSVDFSSGNTIYF. Together with reference TRBV9 and TRBJ1-3, the CDR3 gives the full variable domain: DSGVTQTPKHLITATGQRVTLRCSPRSGDLSVYWYQQSLDQGLQFLIQYYNGEERAKGNILERFSAQQFPDLHSELNLSSLELGDSALYFCASSVDFSSGNTIYFGEGSWLTVV.